The clone carrying this TCR beta chain turned up a few times. Random hexamers were used to reverse transcribe an amount of roughly 0.5 to 1 ug RNA. Using its own MiXCR run on the immunoSEQ multiplex PCR reads, TCRdb lists one record per CDR3 protein. The data show about 280,000 distinct CDR3 sequences, with approximately 85% seen just once and about 0.11% held by the top ten. The data originate from a study of CD8 T cells in Susac syndrome. Germline CDR1 SGHKS, CDR2 YYEKEE (reference sequence). The CDR3 has 15 residues. V gave up 4 bases and J gave up 4 bases; unmatched junction bases: 8. This clonotype was sampled from a human donor with multiple sclerosis. Sample: CD8+ T cells from PBMCs. The chain is built from TRBV5-5 and TRBJ2-7; 10 positions agree with TRBD1. The CDR3 sequence is CASSRGQGTPYEQYF. As DNA, the CDR3 is TGTGCCAGCAGCCGGGGACAGGGGACCCCTTACGAGCAGTACTTC.